One and the same sample provided the 14 T cell receptor beta chains below, sequenced in a study of shared clonotypes between healthy human individuals (dated by TCRdb to 2019 to 2021). The receptor library was made with the immunoSEQ multiplex PCR assay. TCRdb took over this immuneACCESS table, retaining in-frame rearrangements with V and J assigned. Such tables are incomplete; in checked studies, under half of the missing clones stem from an unresolved V gene, and the remainder is unexplained. The sample yields about a million clones; more than 65% were counted once. The ten biggest clones cover approximately 1.5% of the sample. The sequencing sample was made of memory CD4+ T cells sorted from blood. What this sample's cell subset or site label stands for: CD45RA-negative fraction. The receptors derive from a man in his late teens or twenties in good health.

The chain couples TRBV7-2 to TRBJ2-2; 14 bases line up with TRBD2. Germline V lookup: CDR1 SGHTA, CDR2 FQGNSA. This CDR3 spans 16 amino acids. V lost 6 bases to trimming and J lost 8 bases; unmatched junction nucleotides: 8. CDR3 sequence reads: CASRTGTSGSRGELFF. The CDR3 coding sequence is TGTGCCAGCAGAACCGGGACTAGCGGGAGTCGGGGGGAGCTGTTTTTT.

The chain carries TRBV7-6 and TRBJ2-7, with TRBD2 identical over 8 bases. V lost 2 bases to trimming and J lost 2 bases; unmatched junction nucleotides: 11. Per the germline V gene, CDR1 is SGHVS and CDR2 is FNYEAQ. This CDR3 has 17 amino acids. The CDR3 region is CASSLKLAAPLPYEQYF. In DNA, the CDR3 is TGTGCCAGCAGCTTAAAACTAGCGGCCCCGCTCCCCTACGAGCAGTACTTC.

This chain links TRBV6-6 with TRBJ2-1; D unclear. Germline CDR1 reads MNHNY; CDR2 reads SVGAGI (reference sequence). CDR3 length equals 15 residues. V was cut by 8 bases and J by 3 bases, with 17 bases left in between. This CDR3 is CASGGGARGYNEQFF. CDR3 nucleotides: TGTGCCAGCGGTGGTGGTGCTAGAGGCTACAATGAGCAGTTCTTC.

The CDR3 DNA sequence: TGTGCCACCAAAGGGCAGGGGGCCGGTGGAAACATTCAGTACTTC. Protein product: CATKGQGAGGNIQYF. The rearrangement uses TRBV6-5 and TRBJ2-4; 8 bases are a match to TRBD1. The ends lost 10 bases at V and 6 bases at J; junction bases unmatched: 14. The germline gives CDR1 MNHEY, CDR2 SVGAGI. There are 15 residues in the CDR3.

As regards this clone: In the same sample, other DNA sequences code for this CDR3. The rearrangement uses TRBV6-1 and TRBJ1-3; 10 positions agree with TRBD1. The CDR3 loop spans 15 amino acids. Germline trimming cut 6 bases from V and 1 base from J; bases unmatched to any gene: 3. Germline loops: CDR1 MNHNS, CDR2 SASEGT. The CDR3 spells CASSGQGGSGNTIYF. The CDR3 DNA reads TGTGCCAGCAGCGGACAGGGGGGGTCTGGAAACACCATATATTTT.

The V gene is TRBV5-1, the J gene TRBJ2-3, with D possibly matching TRBD2 (6 bases). Trimming removed 4 bases at V and 0 bases at J, with 18 bases between. The CDR3 totals 17 residues. The germline V gene has CDR1 SGHRS and CDR2 YFSETQ. The CDR3 sequence is CASSRAPAGSSTDTQYF. The CDR3 coding sequence is TGCGCCAGCAGCCGCGCCCCGGCGGGGAGCAGCACAGATACGCAGTATTTT.

The rearrangement links TRBV2 to TRBJ2-7, with D hard to call. Deletions cut 2 bases from V and 1 base from J, with 9 bases between. The CDR3 covers 14 residues. Germline V gives CDR1 SNHLY, CDR2 FYNNEI. This CDR3 reads CASSETDRSYEQYF. CDR3 bases: TGTGCCAGCAGTGAAACGGACCGGTCCTACGAGCAGTACTTC.

The V and J genes are TRBV19 and TRBJ1-2; TRBD1 might be the D (6 bases). This CDR3 region has 12 residues. The germline V and J ends were trimmed by 6 bases and 3 bases, with 8 bases remaining between them. The germline V gene encodes CDR1 LNHDA and CDR2 SQIVND (reference sequence). The CDR3 sequence: CASRDRDYGYTF. Written as DNA, the CDR3 is TGTGCCAGTAGGGACAGAGACTATGGCTACACCTTC.

This chain joins TRBV27 and TRBJ1-5, with D uncertain. V dropped 6 bases and J dropped 3 bases, with 9 bases sitting between them. The CDR3 is 13 residues long. Germline V gene lookup returns CDR1 MNHEY and CDR2 SMNVEV (reference sequence). Here the CDR3 DNA reads TGTGCCAGCAGGGCAGGATACAATCAGCCCCAGCATTTT. It encodes CASRAGYNQPQHF.

The chain carries TRBV7-9 and TRBJ1-2, with D uncertain. The CDR3 is 14 residues long. The germline CDR1 and CDR2 sequences are SEHNR and FQNEAQ (reference sequence). Trimming stripped 0 bases from V and 8 bases from J, with 13 bases between. The CDR3 nucleotides read TGTGCCAGCAGCTTAGCCGGTTCTGGGAGGGGCTACACCTTC. It translates to CASSLAGSGRGYTF.

This clone was observed once. The chain is built from TRBV28 and TRBJ1-4; D gene unclear. V was shortened by 6 bases and J by 8 bases, with 19 bases between the two germline ends. The length of the CDR3 is 15 residues. Germline V gives CDR1 MDHEN, CDR2 SYDVKM. The chain's CDR3 is CASSITVGVLEKLFF. DNA for the CDR3: TGTGCCAGCAGCATAACAGTGGGTGTTCTGGAAAAACTGTTTTTT.

A word on this clone: Other nucleotide sequences in the sample specify the same CDR3. The V and J genes are TRBV30 and TRBJ2-3; no firm D call. CDR1 and CDR2 from the germline V gene are GTSNPN and SVGIG (reference sequence). The CDR3 runs 12 residues. The V and J ends lost 1 base and 3 bases respectively, with 5 bases between them. Here the CDR3 DNA reads TGTGCCTGGAGTGCCAGTACAGATACGCAGTATTTT. Translating gives CAWSASTDTQYF.

V and J are TRBV9 and TRBJ1-2, with TRBD1 matching over 8 bases. The CDR3 has 14 residues. Germline values: CDR1 SGDLS, CDR2 YYNGEE. Trimming cost V 4 bases and J 5 bases; bases outside gene matches: 7. CDR3 sequence (DNA): TGTGCCAGCAGCACTCGGACAGGGAGTTATGGCTACACCTTC. This encodes CASSTRTGSYGYTF.

On this clone itself: This likely reflects a read error, since a far larger clone is one base away. V is TRBV19 and J is TRBJ1-5, with D possibly matching TRBD1 (5 bases). The CDR3 is 13 amino acids. The V gene's germline CDR1 is LNHDA and CDR2 SQIVND (reference sequence). The CDR3 region has the DNA TGTGCCAGTAGCCCAGGGTCAATTCAGCTCCAGCATTTT. Its protein product is CASSPGSIQLQHF.